This TCR beta chain was retrieved from a study of blood T cell repertoires in COVID-19. About the study: T cells, B-cell-depleted T cells, or PBMCs supplied cDNA or gDNA.

Source study methods: Estimates of nucleated cell counts were drawn from the amplification of reference gene primers. Only in-frame clones appear in the TCRdb table, and some are missing; sequencing was by immunoSEQ multiplex PCR. Clone size and the V and J calls come from that table; the DNA yielded D and trimming. The sample holds fewer than 150,000 clones, more than 75% seen once. V gave up 1 base and J gave up 5 bases; unmatched junction bases: 4. The germline V gene encodes CDR1 LGHNA and CDR2 YSLEER. CDR3 length: 15 amino acids. The chain couples TRBV4-3 to TRBJ1-2; 10 bases are shared with TRBD1. The specimen was peripheral blood. This TCR derives from a woman aged 35 to 49 with acute or convalescent COVID-19. The CDR3 nucleotides are TGCGCCAGCAGCCAAGGATGGGACAGGGGTTATGGCTACACCTTC. Translating gives CASSQGWDRGYGYTF.